These 10 T cell receptor beta chains originate from one sample sequenced in a study of shared clonotypes between healthy human individuals. This table comes from immunoSEQ multiplex PCR, and its TCRdb copy is limited to in-frame clones, with some not included. The sample lists around 2.1 million clones, approximately 94% occurring once. Selected positively for CCR7 and CD45RO-negative, naive CD8 cells excluded terminally differentiated effector memory CD45RA+ cells. Sequenced input: naive CD8+ T cells from PBMCs. Every receptor here comes from a man between 18 and 35 years old in good health. Some clones in this sample may be carry-over from other donors' samples.

This sequence joins TRBV7-9 and TRBJ2-7, with D possibly being TRBD1 (5 bases). The CDR3 totals 14 residues. Germline CDR1 and CDR2: SEHNR and FQNEAQ (reference sequence). With 5 bases removed from V and 5 bases from J, the gap between germline ends came to 16 bases. In nucleotides, the CDR3 is TGTGCCAGCAGCCCGAAGACCCCCAGGGACGAGCAGTACTTC. It specifies CASSPKTPRDEQYF.

This rearrangement joins TRBV7-9 to TRBJ2-3, with 7 positions matching TRBD2. The CDR3 spans 19 residues. After removal of 2 bases from V and 0 bases from J, the junction contained 14 bases not matched to a gene. Germline CDR1 SEHNR, CDR2 FQNEAQ (reference sequence). As DNA, the CDR3 is TGTGCCAGCAGCTTACGGTCGGCGGGAGTTACCCTAAGCACAGATACGCAGTATTTT. Protein product: CASSLRSAGVTLSTDTQYF.

DNA for the CDR3: TGTGCCAGCAGTTGGCTTGGGACAGGGAGGGATGAAAAACTGTTTTTT. Translated, it gives CASSWLGTGRDEKLFF. V and J are TRBV27 and TRBJ1-4, with 9 bases aligning to TRBD1. CDR3 size: 16 residues. Trimming removed 4 bases from V and 6 bases from J; junction bases left unmatched: 9. Germline V gene lookup returns CDR1 MNHEY and CDR2 SMNVEV (reference sequence).

This chain joins TRBV29-1 and TRBJ1-1; 7 bases agree with TRBD1. Germline V gives CDR1 SQVTM, CDR2 ANQGSEA. With V trimmed by 6 bases and J by 5 bases, 12 bases remained unmatched. CDR3 size: 14 residues. The CDR3 DNA reads as TGCAGCGTCCACACAGGGGAGGGCTTGACTGAAGCTTTCTTT. It codes for CSVHTGEGLTEAFF.

This chain joins TRBV14 and TRBJ1-1; D is unclear. Deletions cut 4 bases from V and 0 bases from J, with 9 bases between. CDR1 is SGHDN and CDR2 is FVKESK in the germline V gene. CDR3 length: 14 residues. CDR3 sequence reads: CASSRLTMNTEAFF. The CDR3 coding sequence is TGTGCCAGCAGCCGGCTTACGATGAACACTGAAGCTTTCTTT.

On this clone itself: Within the sample, other DNA sequences also encode this same CDR3. The V and J genes are TRBV7-8 and TRBJ1-5; D is undetermined. Germline CDR1 SGHVS, CDR2 FQNEAQ. Trimming pared 1 base from V and 0 bases from J, leaving 4 bases between. The CDR3 extends over 14 amino acids. Here the CDR3 reads CASSLVYSNQPQHF. CDR3 coding DNA: TGTGCCAGCAGCTTAGTTTATAGCAATCAGCCCCAGCATTTT. Combining the CDR3 with reference TRBV7-8 and TRBJ1-5 gives the whole variable domain GAGVSQSPRYKVAKRGQDVALRCDPISGHVSLFWYQQALGQGPEFLTYFQNEAQLDKSGLPSDRFFAERPEGSVSTLKIQRTQQEDSAVYLCASSLVYSNQPQHFGDGTRLSIL.

The chain links TRBV6-1 to TRBJ2-7; D is perhaps TRBD1 (7 bases). Germline V CDR1 and CDR2: MNHNS, SASEGT. V gave up 6 bases and J gave up 2 bases, with 14 bases separating them. CDR3 length: 14 amino acids. The CDR3 region is CASSGRDRTYEQYF. In DNA, the CDR3 is TGTGCCAGCAGCGGGCGGGACAGAACCTACGAGCAGTACTTC.

The chain links TRBV27 to TRBJ1-5; D gene unclear. This CDR3 is built from 16 residues. V was clipped by 3 bases and J by 0 bases, with 12 bases between them. Germline CDR1 and CDR2: MNHEY and SMNVEV (reference sequence). CDR3 nucleotides: TGTGCCAGCAGTTTTCAAGGACGGGATAGCAATCAGCCCCAGCATTTT. This sequence encodes CASSFQGRDSNQPQHF.

The V gene is TRBV28, the J gene TRBJ1-6; D is unclear. This CDR3 comprises 15 residues. Germline V gene lookup returns CDR1 MDHEN and CDR2 SYDVKM. Deletions cut 0 bases from V and 10 bases from J, with 13 bases between. CDR3 loop: CASSLWGGPGSPLHF. The CDR3 region has the DNA TGTGCCAGCAGTTTATGGGGAGGCCCGGGCTCACCCCTCCACTTT.

In this sample, this clone turned up once. The rearrangement joins TRBV7-8 to TRBJ2-3, with D perhaps matching TRBD1 (5 bases). The V end was cut by 2 bases, the J end by 2 bases, with 23 bases between. There are 19 residues in the CDR3. Germline CDR1 and CDR2: SGHVS and FQNEAQ. The CDR3 loop reads CASSLTQMGREGPTDTQYF. In DNA, the CDR3 is TGTGCCAGCAGCTTAACTCAAATGGGCAGGGAAGGTCCCACAGATACGCAGTATTTT.